The clone carrying this TCR beta chain has a count of ten or more. Researchers prepared the TCRbeta library using unique molecular identifiers, the study reports. TCRdb re-analysed the PCR reads in MiXCR, keeping a single row per CDR3 protein. Counted here are 480,000 or so distinct CDR3 sequences, 8% to 11% occurring once; the ten biggest clones make up roughly 2%. This specimen belongs to a study of T-cell reconstitution after alpha-beta-depleted transplantation in children. V lost 6 bases to trimming and J lost 1 base; unmatched junction nucleotides: 3. CDR3 length: 13 residues. Germline-derived CDR1 and CDR2 are SGHDT and YYEEEE.

The clonotype was recovered from a child younger than 10 with inherited bone marrow failure, due to receive a stem cell transplant. The source material was PBMCs, sampled before TCRalphabeta/CD19-depleted stem cell transplant. J is TRBJ2-5 and V is TRBV5-6, with 7 bases lining up with TRBD1. CDR3 residues: CASTGDSQETQYF. DNA of the CDR3: TGTGCCAGCACTGGGGACAGCCAAGAGACCCAGTACTTC.